Each of the 6 T cell receptor beta chains below was sequenced from the same sample in a study of T-cell reconstitution after alpha-beta-depleted transplantation in children. Unique molecular identifiers were used to barcode this TCRbeta library. One entry per CDR3 protein results from TCRdb running MiXCR on the PCR reads. The sample consists of roughly 790,000 distinct CDR3 sequences, 16% of them appearing once. Sequences were derived from PBMCs, mostly from graft donor cells, sampled 360 days after TCRalphabeta/CD19-depleted stem cell transplant. The receptors originated from a male patient aged 10 to 17 who had a stem cell transplant for acute lymphoblastic leukemia, so the T cells may come from the graft donor.

The chain combines TRBV5-4 with TRBJ1-4, with 8 bases lining up with TRBD1. J lost 8 bases, V lost 0 bases, and 12 bases had no gene match. Germline assignment: CDR1 SGHNT and CDR2 YYREEE (reference sequence). The CDR3 is 17 amino acids. CDR3 bases: TGTGCCAGCAGCTTGGGGCCCTCCAGCAGGGGGCGGGAAAAACTGTTTTTT. Its protein is CASSLGPSSRGREKLFF.

The rearrangement links TRBV7-2 to TRBJ2-3, with D hard to call. Germline CDR1 reads SGHTA; CDR2 reads FQGNSA. The CDR3 sequence is 16 residues long. V gave up 5 bases and J gave up 0 bases, with 15 bases separating them. DNA of the CDR3: TGTGCCAGCAGCCCTTTAATCCGTACTAGCACAGATACGCAGTATTTT. This encodes CASSPLIRTSTDTQYF. The full variable domain, with the rest looked up from reference TRBV7-2 and TRBJ2-3, is GAGVSQSPSNKVTEKGKDVELRCDPISGHTALYWYRQSLGQGLEFLIYFQGNSAPDKSGLPSDRFSAERTGGSVSTLTIQRTQQEDSAVYLCASSPLIRTSTDTQYFGPGTRLTVL.

The sample holds a few counts of this clonotype. V is TRBV29-1 and J is TRBJ2-7; D ambiguous. V lost 2 bases and J lost 0, with 11 bases in between. CDR3 size: 14 residues. Germline CDR1 is SQVTM and CDR2 is ANQGSEA. The CDR3 bases are TGCAGCGTTGAATTAGGCAGTTTCTCCTACGAGCAGTACTTC. Translated: CSVELGSFSYEQYF.

The sample holds a few counts of this clonotype. The chain carries TRBV20-1 and TRBJ2-7, with 13 bases lining up with TRBD2. The germline CDR1 and CDR2 sequences are DFQATT and SNEGSKA (reference sequence). The CDR3 totals 15 residues. The V gene end was trimmed by 0 bases and the J gene end by 3 bases; junction bases not matched to a gene: 2. In DNA, the CDR3 is TGCAGTGCTAGAGAACTAGCGGGAGGGCTCTACGAGCAGTACTTC. Encoded protein: CSARELAGGLYEQYF.

DNA for the CDR3: TGCGCCAGCAGCTTGGTACTAGCGCCACACAATGAGCAGTTCTTC. Protein product: CASSLVLAPHNEQFF. V usage is TRBV5-1 and J usage is TRBJ2-1; 7 bases agree with TRBD2. In germline, CDR1 is SGHRS, CDR2 YFSETQ. After removal of 0 bases from V and 5 bases from J, the junction contained 5 bases not matched to a gene. The CDR3 totals 15 residues.

This clonotype was counted many times. The chain is built from TRBV5-1 and TRBJ2-7; 9 nucleotides line up with TRBD2. The CDR3 is made up of 15 amino acids. The V segment lost 2 bases and the J segment 0 bases; nucleotides outside the gene matches: 3. Germline values: CDR1 SGHRS, CDR2 YFSETQ. This CDR3 is CASSFGTSSSYEQYF. CDR3 in DNA: TGCGCCAGCAGCTTTGGGACTAGCAGCTCCTACGAGCAGTACTTC.